Below, 26 T cell receptor beta chains from the same sample are listed, as sequenced in a study of blood T cell repertoires in COVID-19 (dated by TCRdb to 2020 to 2022). The library was built by means of the immunoSEQ multiplex PCR assay. In its TCRdb copy, this immuneACCESS table keeps in-frame sequences only and misses some clones. Where compared with another copy, unresolved V genes explain less than half of these, and the others have no known cause. In this sample the table shows about 320,000 clones, over 75% of which occur a single time. The top ten constitute less than 5.5% of the sample. Source material: PBMCs or T cells enriched from blood (not recorded which). The receptors come from a man under 40 who had recovered from COVID-19.

The chain recombines TRBV12-2 with TRBJ2-5; the table's TRBD1 call for D was not verified on the DNA. TRBV12-2 is annotated as a pseudogene. The CDR3 loop spans 12 amino acids. Here the CDR3 reads CASQGEGDTQYF. In nucleotides, the CDR3 is TGTGCAAGCCAGGGGGAAGGGGATACCCAGTACTTC.

This CDR3 reads CASRSPWRGRSTEAFF. The DNA of the CDR3 is TGTGCCAGTAGGTCCCCATGGAGAGGGCGGAGCACTGAAGCTTTCTTT. This rearrangement joins TRBV19 to TRBJ1-1; D unresolved. CDR3 length: 16 amino acids. Germline V gene lookup returns CDR1 LNHDA and CDR2 SQIVND (reference sequence). The V and J ends lost 6 bases and 4 bases respectively, with 21 bases between them.

In its sample, this clone was seen a few times. The genes are TRBV20-1 and TRBJ2-7, with 7 nucleotides matching TRBD1. The CDR3 is 14 residues long. In germline, CDR1 is DFQATT, CDR2 SNEGSKA (reference sequence). V trimming: 3 bases; J trimming: 4 bases; junction bases outside the gene matches: 9. The CDR3 is CSASVRGKIYEQYF. The CDR3 DNA follows: TGCAGTGCTAGTGTCAGGGGGAAGATATACGAGCAGTACTTC.

This clone was counted between two and nine times. The CDR3 sequence: CASSEYRIRDSPLHF. In nucleotides, the CDR3 is TGTGCCAGCAGTGAATACCGGATTCGGGATTCACCCCTCCACTTT. The V and J genes are TRBV6-1 and TRBJ1-6; D ambiguous. Germline V gene sequence: CDR1 MNHNS, CDR2 SASEGT. Trimming shortened V by 2 bases and J by 8 bases, and 13 bases separated the two germline ends. The CDR3 totals 15 residues.

The chain links TRBV11-2 to TRBJ2-6; D ambiguous. The germline CDR1 and CDR2 sequences are SGHAT and FQNNGV. V was shortened by 7 bases and J by 1 base, with 5 bases between the two germline ends. The CDR3 is made up of 13 amino acids. CDR3 in amino acids: CASTPSGANVLTF. Here the CDR3 DNA reads TGTGCCAGCACCCCTTCTGGGGCCAACGTCCTGACTTTC.

The gene calls are TRBV7-9 and TRBJ2-7; D remains ambiguous. The ends were cut back, 2 bases at V and 3 bases at J, with 5 bases in the middle. The germline CDR1 and CDR2 sequences are SEHNR and FQNEAQ (reference sequence). This CDR3 is built from 12 residues. CDR3 nucleotide sequence: TGTGCCAGCAGCTTAACGAGCTACGAGCAGTACTTC. Its translation: CASSLTSYEQYF.

The chain is built from TRBV9 and TRBJ2-2; a possible D gene is TRBD2 (6 bases). Germline V lookup: CDR1 SGDLS, CDR2 YYNGEE. The V end was cut by 3 bases, the J end by 6 bases, with 9 bases between. The CDR3 covers 13 residues. The CDR3 DNA follows: TGTGCCAGCAGCGGGGGAGGAGCCGGGGAGCTGTTTTTT. Its translation: CASSGGGAGELFF.

The V gene is TRBV10-1, the J gene TRBJ1-1; no reliable D call. CDR3 size: 15 residues. V was shortened by 2 bases and J by 3 bases, with 13 bases between the two germline ends. Germline CDR1 and CDR2: WNHNN and SYGVQD (reference sequence). The CDR3 nucleotides read TGCGCCAGCAGTGAGCGTACGGGAAGATACACTGAAGCTTTCTTT. This gives the protein CASSERTGRYTEAFF.

The chain combines TRBV10-3 with TRBJ1-5; 10 nucleotides agree with TRBD1. This CDR3 is built from 16 residues. Germline V gives CDR1 ENHRY, CDR2 SYGVKD. With 4 bases clipped from V and 2 bases from J, the junction kept 5 bases outside the gene matches. Written as DNA, the CDR3 is TGTGCCATCAGTGGACAGGGGGCTGGAGGCAATCAGCCCCAGCATTTT. This translates into CAISGQGAGGNQPQHF.

This clone was detected a few times. The chain uses TRBV5-1 and TRBJ1-1; D remains unclear. Germline-derived CDR1 and CDR2 are SGHRS and YFSETQ. The CDR3 is made up of 15 amino acids. The germline V and J ends were trimmed by 4 bases and 4 bases, with 17 bases remaining between them. CDR3 protein: CASSPRAGSSTEAFF. CDR3 nucleotide sequence: TGCGCCAGCAGCCCGAGGGCGGGGTCGAGCACTGAAGCTTTCTTT.

This chain links TRBV27 with TRBJ1-1; D gene unclear. V was cut by 4 bases and J by 0 bases, with 9 bases left in between. CDR1 MNHEY and CDR2 SMNVEV come from the germline V gene (reference sequence). This CDR3 is built from 14 residues. The CDR3 protein is CASSSSALNTEAFF. CDR3 DNA: TGTGCCAGCAGTTCATCAGCCCTGAACACTGAAGCTTTCTTT.

This clone showed up just once. The CDR3 coding sequence is TGTGCCAGCAGCTTATCTCGTGGCGGGTCTAGCACAGATACGCAGTATTTT. Residues: CASSLSRGGSSTDTQYF. This rearrangement joins TRBV7-8 to TRBJ2-3; a possible D gene is TRBD2 (5 bases). The CDR3 loop spans 17 amino acids. Trimming left V 2 bases short and J 0 bases short, with 15 bases between. From germline, CDR1 is SGHVS and CDR2 FQNEAQ.

This clone has only one observation. The J gene is TRBJ1-2, the V gene TRBV4-1; possibly TRBD1 for D (5 bases). In germline, CDR1 is MGHRA, CDR2 YSYEKL. Trimming removed 4 bases at V and 4 bases at J, with 22 bases between. This CDR3 is built from 17 residues. The CDR3 nucleotides read TGCGCCAGCAGCCCCGGGAGAGTAGCTTCCACAGGCTATGGCTACACCTTC. Protein sequence: CASSPGRVASTGYGYTF.

Only one count was recorded for this clone. This chain uses TRBV11-2 with TRBJ2-5; a possible D gene is TRBD2 (6 bases). The CDR3 extends over 14 amino acids. CDR1 and CDR2 (germline): SGHAT, FQNNGV. Trimming shortened V by 6 bases and J by 3 bases, and 14 bases separated the two germline ends. The CDR3 bases are TGTGCCAGCAGATCACGGGGGACCAAAGAGACCCAGTACTTC. Its protein product is CASRSRGTKETQYF.

The chain couples TRBV28 to TRBJ2-1; 11 bases are a match to TRBD1. The V segment lost 3 bases and the J segment 10 bases; nucleotides outside the gene matches: 5. The CDR3 has 14 residues. Looked up from germline, CDR1 is MDHEN and CDR2 is SYDVKM. DNA for the CDR3: TGTGCCAGCAGTTTCGGGACAGGGGGAACAGAGCAGTTCTTC. Encoded protein: CASSFGTGGTEQFF.

V is TRBV28 and J is TRBJ1-2; no reliable D call. Per the germline V gene, CDR1 is MDHEN and CDR2 is SYDVKM. V lost 2 bases and J 3 bases, leaving 13 bases between the germline ends. The CDR3 is made up of 15 amino acids. The CDR3, as DNA: TGTGCCAGCAGTTTAACGTCCCGCGGGGACTATGGCTACACCTTC. Protein: CASSLTSRGDYGYTF.

The rearrangement uses TRBV6-1 and TRBJ2-3; 8 bases line up with TRBD1. Per germline, CDR1 MNHNS and CDR2 SASEGT. This CDR3 has 17 residues. The trim removed 0 bases at V and 4 bases at J, leaving 9 bases unmatched. The CDR3 coding sequence is TGTGCCAGCAGTGAAGCCCCATTAGGACAGGGCCCAGATACGCAGTATTTT. Protein product: CASSEAPLGQGPDTQYF.

This chain connects TRBV7-9 to TRBJ2-5; D may be TRBD1 (5 bases). Germline V gives CDR1 SEHNR, CDR2 FQNEAQ (reference sequence). This CDR3 has 13 amino acids. The V and J ends lost 3 bases and 4 bases respectively, with 9 bases between them. The CDR3 nucleotides are TGTGCCAGCAGCTTTTATACAGGAGAGACCCAGTACTTC. This gives the protein CASSFYTGETQYF.

The J gene is TRBJ2-1, the V gene TRBV4-2; tentative D call: TRBD2 (5 bases). The CDR3 runs to 17 residues. The germline V and J ends were trimmed by 0 bases and 2 bases, with 14 bases remaining between them. Germline V CDR1 and CDR2: LGHNA, YNFKEQ. CDR3 amino acids: CASSQDLAGFTYNEQFF. The DNA of the CDR3 is TGTGCCAGCAGCCAAGATCTCGCGGGCTTTACCTACAATGAGCAGTTCTTC.

The chain is built from TRBV12-3 or TRBV12-4 and TRBJ1-1; 7 positions agree with TRBD1. The CDR3 length is 12 residues. Germline trimming cut 6 bases from V and 4 bases from J; bases unmatched to any gene: 2. CDR3 nucleotide sequence: TGTGCCAGCAGCCAGGGGGGCACTGAAGCTTTCTTT. Its translation: CASSQGGTEAFF.

The V call is TRBV19, the J call TRBJ2-3; 9 bases map to TRBD2. The J segment lost 4 bases and the V segment lost 5 bases, leaving 7 bases of the junction unmatched. CDR3 length: 15 residues. The germline gives CDR1 LNHDA, CDR2 SQIVND (reference sequence). The DNA for the CDR3 is TGTGCCAGTAGTCTGGAGCGGGGGGCTGCAGATACGCAGTATTTT. Translation gives CASSLERGAADTQYF.

This sequence joins TRBV10-3 and TRBJ1-1; 12 bases fit TRBD1. Germline trimming cut 10 bases from V and 0 bases from J; bases unmatched to any gene: 9. The CDR3 has 16 amino acids. Germline CDR1 and CDR2: ENHRY and SYGVKD. CDR3 in amino acids: CATNRDRGRVNTEAFF. The DNA for the CDR3 is TGTGCCACGAACCGGGACAGGGGGCGAGTGAACACTGAAGCTTTCTTT.

This chain uses TRBV3-1 (or the pseudogene TRBV3-2) with TRBJ2-4; TRBD2 matches at 12 bases. Germline CDR1 is LGHDT and CDR2 is YNNKEL (reference sequence). This CDR3 has 14 residues. After removal of 3 bases from V and 7 bases from J, the junction contained 1 base not matched to a gene. The DNA of the CDR3 is TGTGCCAGCAGCCACCTAGCGGGGGGGAACATTCAGTACTTC. Amino acid sequence: CASSHLAGGNIQYF.

The chain combines TRBV18 with TRBJ2-3, with no clear D. The CDR3 has 16 amino acids. Germline CDR1 reads KGHSH; CDR2 reads LQKENI. V lost 6 bases and J 4 bases, leaving 20 bases between the germline ends. Here the CDR3 reads CASSPTGPSPPDTQYF. As DNA, the CDR3 is TGTGCCAGCTCGCCAACGGGTCCCTCCCCCCCAGATACGCAGTATTTT. The full variable domain, with the rest looked up from reference TRBV18 and TRBJ2-3, is NAGVMQNPRHLVRRRGQEARLRCSPMKGHSHVYWYRQLPEEGLKFMVYLQKENIIDESGMPKERFSAEFPKEGPSILRIQQVVRGDSAAYFCASSPTGPSPPDTQYFGPGTRLTVL.

The J gene is TRBJ1-4, the V gene TRBV5-1, with a tentative D call TRBD1 (6 bases). The V gene lost 4 bases and the J gene lost 8 bases, with 15 bases spanning the gap. Germline V gene sequence: CDR1 SGHRS, CDR2 YFSETQ. This CDR3 comprises 14 residues. The CDR3 spells CASSPRGAGEKLFF. The CDR3 region has the DNA TGCGCCAGCAGCCCCAGGGGAGCAGGAGAAAAACTGTTTTTT.

This clone appeared once. The chain recombines TRBV7-8 with TRBJ2-2; 10 bases line up with TRBD1. With 3 bases clipped from V and 2 bases from J, the junction kept 9 bases outside the gene matches. Germline V CDR1 and CDR2: SGHVS, FQNEAQ. The CDR3 covers 18 residues. Written as DNA, the CDR3 is TGTGCCAGCAGCTTTCCGACAGGGGGCTTCGAAAACACCGGGGAGCTGTTTTTT. It encodes CASSFPTGGFENTGELFF.